This is a list of T cell receptor beta chains from one sample in a study of blood T cell repertoires in COVID-19. The protocol was immunoSEQ multiplex PCR, while the TCRdb copy is restricted to in-frame clones and leaves out a portion. The table has 200,000 to 250,000 clones, 80% to 90% seen once. The sample comprised peripheral blood. Every receptor here comes from a woman in her sixties who had recovered from COVID-19. Each CDR3 is given with its conserved first and last residue. Each record gives: clone size, D gene, J gene, V gene, CDR3 protein, CDR3 DNA. D genes are given only for firm matches. Clone size is not always given. Where it is, it says once, few, many or a class for expanded clones.

clone size: -
D gene: -
J gene: TRBJ1-4
V gene: TRBV2
CDR3 protein: CAGAVGEGNEKLFF
CDR3 DNA: TGTGCCGGGGCGGTGGGTGAAGGTAATGAAAAACTGTTTTTT

clone size: once
D gene: TRBD2
J gene: TRBJ2-3
V gene: TRBV7-9
CDR3 protein: CASSPGTSGTSTDTQYF
CDR3 DNA: TGTGCCAGCAGTCCCGGGACTAGCGGGACTAGCACAGATACGCAGTATTTT

clone size: -
D gene: -
J gene: TRBJ2-2
V gene: TRBV7-3
CDR3 protein: CASSVRGSPGELFF
CDR3 DNA: TGTGCCAGCAGCGTCAGGGGCAGTCCCGGGGAGCTGTTTTTT

clone size: -
D gene: TRBD2
J gene: TRBJ2-4
V gene: TRBV6-2/TRBV6-3
CDR3 protein: CASSYSGGGGRYIQYF
CDR3 DNA: TGTGCCAGCAGTTACTCGGGCGGCGGGGGGAGGTACATTCAGTACTTC

clone size: -
D gene: -
J gene: TRBJ1-5
V gene: TRBV4-1
CDR3 protein: CASSQGGGSNQPQHF
CDR3 DNA: TGCGCCAGCAGCCAAGGGGGGGGGAGCAATCAGCCCCAGCATTTT

clone size: -
D gene: -
J gene: TRBJ2-7
V gene: TRBV15
CDR3 protein: CATSRDSGTSGEQYF
CDR3 DNA: TGTGCCACCAGCAGAGATTCCGGCACCTCGGGGGAGCAGTACTTC

clone size: -
D gene: TRBD1
J gene: TRBJ2-2
V gene: TRBV5-4
CDR3 protein: CASSLSGQGGTGELFF
CDR3 DNA: TGTGCCAGCAGCCTTTCGGGACAGGGAGGCACCGGGGAGCTGTTTTTT

clone size: -
D gene: TRBD1
J gene: TRBJ2-3
V gene: TRBV19
CDR3 protein: CASSSRQGNTDTQYF
CDR3 DNA: TGTGCCAGTAGTAGCCGACAGGGTAACACAGATACGCAGTATTTT

clone size: few
D gene: -
J gene: TRBJ1-2
V gene: TRBV4-1
CDR3 protein: CASSQVLGVHGYTF
CDR3 DNA: TGCGCCAGCAGCCAAGTCCTAGGGGTACATGGCTACACCTTC

clone size: -
D gene: -
J gene: TRBJ1-2
V gene: TRBV5-1
CDR3 protein: CASSEGVVRGYTF
CDR3 DNA: TGCGCCAGCAGTGAAGGGGTTGTGAGGGGCTACACCTTC

clone size: -
D gene: -
J gene: TRBJ1-6
V gene: TRBV2
CDR3 protein: CASSEYGDTAYNSPLHF
CDR3 DNA: TGTGCCAGCAGTGAATATGGGGACACTGCCTATAATTCACCCCTCCACTTT

clone size: -
D gene: -
J gene: TRBJ2-3
V gene: TRBV3-1/TRBV3-2
CDR3 protein: CASSQLPGRSTDTQYF
CDR3 DNA: TGTGCCAGCAGCCAACTACCGGGAAGAAGCACAGATACGCAGTATTTT

clone size: -
D gene: TRBD2
J gene: TRBJ2-1
V gene: TRBV19
CDR3 protein: CASSAVLAGGREQFF
CDR3 DNA: TGTGCCAGTAGTGCAGTACTAGCGGGGGGGCGAGAGCAGTTCTTC

clone size: once
D gene: TRBD2
J gene: TRBJ2-1
V gene: TRBV6-6
CDR3 protein: CASSQRGAYNEQFF
CDR3 DNA: TGTGCCAGCAGCCAGCGGGGGGCCTACAATGAGCAGTTCTTC

clone size: -
D gene: -
J gene: TRBJ1-3
V gene: TRBV2
CDR3 protein: CASSRIWAGGNTIYF
CDR3 DNA: TGTGCCAGCAGCCGAATCTGGGCGGGGGGAAACACCATATATTTT

clone size: -
D gene: TRBD1
J gene: TRBJ2-7
V gene: TRBV19
CDR3 protein: CASSPARDRVSYEQYF
CDR3 DNA: TGTGCCAGTAGTCCGGCCCGGGACAGGGTGTCCTACGAGCAGTACTTC

clone size: -
D gene: TRBD2
J gene: TRBJ2-1
V gene: TRBV9
CDR3 protein: CASSVPAGVLNYNEQFF
CDR3 DNA: TGTGCCAGCAGCGTACCAGCGGGGGTTTTAAACTACAATGAGCAGTTCTTC

clone size: few
D gene: -
J gene: TRBJ2-6
V gene: TRBV7-9
CDR3 protein: CASSLISGANVLTF
CDR3 DNA: TGTGCCAGCAGCCTAATTTCTGGGGCCAACGTCCTGACTTTC

clone size: once
D gene: -
J gene: TRBJ2-3
V gene: TRBV5-8
CDR3 protein: CASTAFGRGTDTQYF
CDR3 DNA: TGTGCCAGCACCGCCTTTGGTAGAGGCACAGATACGCAGTATTTT

clone size: -
D gene: -
J gene: TRBJ1-1
V gene: TRBV19
CDR3 protein: CASTGNTEAFF
CDR3 DNA: TGTGCCAGCACGGGGAACACTGAAGCTTTCTTT

clone size: -
D gene: -
J gene: TRBJ1-2
V gene: TRBV7-3
CDR3 protein: CASSSQGYGYTF
CDR3 DNA: TGTGCCAGCAGCTCCCAGGGCTATGGCTACACCTTC

clone size: -
D gene: -
J gene: TRBJ1-2
V gene: TRBV19
CDR3 protein: CASSIPGINYGYTF
CDR3 DNA: TGTGCCAGTAGTATACCAGGGATTAACTATGGCTACACCTTC